This T cell receptor (beta chain) was sequenced for a study of cytomegalovirus exposure and HLA in healthy donors. As regards this clone: Its antigen is not known.

PCR used 60 Vbeta primers and 13 Jbeta primers. TCRdb's copy holds only in-frame clones and misses some; the assay was immunoSEQ multiplex PCR. The data hold 130,000 to 150,000 clones, with about 80% observed a single time. The CDR3 is 15 residues long. Germline CDR1 MGHRA, CDR2 YSYEKL. V lost 2 bases, J lost 1 base, and 1 base stayed unmatched. Study conclusions and caveats: A reported reduction in N-insertions relative to the roughly 710-donor mean was seen in an Asian-associated ancestry cluster in a later analysis. On later analysis, the bulk of CMV-associated TCR beta chains appeared to be HLA-restricted.

The TCR was taken from a male donor in good health and CMV-seropositive. The chain is built from TRBV4-1 and TRBJ1-5; TRBD1 matches at 8 bases. Material for sequencing was PBMCs. CDR3 region: CASSQQGASNQPQHF. The CDR3 DNA follows: TGCGCCAGCAGCCAACAGGGGGCGAGCAATCAGCCCCAGCATTTT.